The entry below gives a single TCR beta chain sequence along with its context. Its antigen is currently unknown. The primer mix had 60 Vbeta and 13 Jbeta primers. Sequencing used immunoSEQ multiplex PCR; TCRdb keeps in-frame clones, though not all of them. The sample features approximately 120,000 clones, with roughly 2% in its top ten. The sample comes from a study of cytomegalovirus exposure and HLA in healthy donors. V was cut by 6 bases and J by 4 bases, with 12 bases left in between. CDR1 SGHTS and CDR2 YDEGEE come from the germline V gene. The CDR3 consists of 13 residues. Study-wide results and caveats: Analyzed later, most CMV-associated TCR beta chains appeared HLA-restricted.

V gene TRBV5-8 combines with J gene TRBJ2-3; the D is unclear. The sample consisted of PBMCs. The source is a middle-aged man in good health and CMV-seronegative. Here the CDR3 reads CASKRRGSDTQYF. The CDR3 DNA reads as TGTGCCAGCAAGAGACGAGGCTCAGATACGCAGTATTTT.